Each of the 32 T cell receptor beta chains below was sequenced from the same sample in a study of PD-L1 blockade in urothelial cancer. TCRdb keeps only in-frame clones here, not all; method: immunoSEQ multiplex PCR. The table lists 90,000 or so clones, roughly 90% of them singletons. Time point meaning: pretreatment peripheral blood. This sample comprised PBMCs, obtained around atezolizumab (anti-PD-L1) treatment. The receptor source for this set is a man aged 60 to 75 with urothelial cancer.

This chain links TRBV28 with TRBJ1-5; TRBD1 matches 10 bases. Germline lookup yields CDR1 MDHEN and CDR2 SYDVKM. CDR3 length equals 22 residues. The V gene end was trimmed by 2 bases and the J gene end by 3 bases; junction bases not matched to a gene: 22. Here the CDR3 DNA reads TGTGCCAGCAGTTTAAGAGCAGATGGGGACAGGGGCGGACGAGTGAACAATCAGCCCCAGCATTTT. Amino acids: CASSLRADGDRGGRVNNQPQHF.

J is TRBJ1-5 and V is TRBV5-6; D perhaps matches TRBD1 (5 bases). Trimming took 3 bases from V and 0 from J, leaving 16 bases between them. CDR3 length: 17 residues. Germline values: CDR1 SGHDT, CDR2 YYEEEE. The CDR3 DNA follows: TGTGCCAGCAGCTCACGAACCGACAGTTATAGCAATCAGCCCCAGCATTTT. Encoded protein: CASSSRTDSYSNQPQHF.

The chain carries TRBV6-6 and TRBJ1-6; perhaps TRBD1 as D (6 bases). The CDR3 is made up of 13 amino acids. Trimming took 7 bases from V and 11 from J, leaving 15 bases between them. Germline V gene sequence: CDR1 MNHNY, CDR2 SVGAGI (reference sequence). The CDR3 DNA reads as TGTGCCAGCACTGAGGACAGCCTCACACCCCTCCACTTT. Translation: CASTEDSLTPLHF.

The gene calls are TRBV9 and TRBJ2-1; 8 nucleotides line up with TRBD2. CDR1 SGDLS and CDR2 YYNGEE come from the germline V gene. V dropped 0 bases and J dropped 6; count of bases not matched to a gene: 5. This CDR3 comprises 15 residues. The CDR3 DNA reads TGTGCCAGCAGCGTAGGTAGCGGGGTCAGCAATGAGCAGTTCTTC. It yields the protein CASSVGSGVSNEQFF.

The chain links TRBV18 to TRBJ2-7, with a weak D call TRBD2 (6 bases). The germline gives CDR1 KGHSH, CDR2 LQKENI. V lost 3 bases, J lost 6 bases, and 18 bases lay in between. This CDR3 region has 15 residues. CDR3 DNA: TGTGCCAGCTCACCGAATGGCGGGGAGTTGAGCGAGCAGTACTTC. Its protein product is CASSPNGGELSEQYF.

Regarding this clone: One end of the junction does not line up with germline, which may come from a read error. The same CDR3 can be traced to other DNA sequences in this sample. The CDR3 DNA reads as TGCGCCAGCAGCTCGACAGGGGGGATGAAGACTGAAGCTTTCTTT. Its protein product is CASSSTGGMKTEAFF. The rearrangement joins TRBV5-4 to TRBJ1-1, with 9 bases that match TRBD1. The CDR3 covers 15 residues. The germline gives CDR1 SGHNT, CDR2 YYREEE (reference sequence).

V is TRBV6-5 and J is TRBJ2-7, with TRBD1 identical over 8 bases. This CDR3 comprises 16 residues. The ends lost 2 bases at V and 2 bases at J; junction bases unmatched: 8. Germline V gene lookup returns CDR1 MNHEY and CDR2 SVGAGI. CDR3 residues: CASSYTTGGHPYEQYF. The DNA of the CDR3 is TGTGCCAGCAGTTACACAACAGGGGGGCATCCCTACGAGCAGTACTTC.

The rearrangement uses TRBV10-3 and TRBJ1-2, with D uncertain. The ends were cut back, 3 bases at V and 5 bases at J, with 16 bases in the middle. In germline, CDR1 is ENHRY, CDR2 SYGVKD. The CDR3 is made up of 15 amino acids. The CDR3 reads CAISDSTQAGYGYTF. CDR3 bases: TGTGCCATCAGTGACTCCACGCAGGCGGGGTATGGCTACACCTTC.

The rearrangement uses TRBV7-3 and TRBJ2-1; D not certain. Trimming cost V 0 bases and J 8 bases, with 11 bases left between them. Germline V lookup: CDR1 SGHTA, CDR2 FQGTGA. CDR3 length: 14 residues. The CDR3 sequence is CASSLTPQSHEQFF. The DNA for the CDR3 is TGTGCCAGCAGCTTAACACCCCAGTCGCATGAGCAGTTCTTC.

J is TRBJ1-4 and V is TRBV6-1, with a tentative D call TRBD1 (5 bases). The CDR3 sequence is 15 residues long. V was shortened by 5 bases and J by 3 bases, with 13 bases between the two germline ends. The V gene's germline CDR1 is MNHNS and CDR2 SASEGT. CDR3 region: CASSLDSRANEKLFF. In DNA form, the CDR3 reads TGTGCCAGCAGTTTGGATAGCAGGGCTAATGAAAAACTGTTTTTT.

The genes are TRBV9 and TRBJ2-1, with D perhaps TRBD2 (6 bases). CDR3 length: 15 amino acids. Trimming stripped 4 bases from V and 4 bases from J, with 15 bases between. Germline CDR1 is SGDLS and CDR2 is YYNGEE. CDR3 sequence reads: CASSKRVGTYNEQFF. For the CDR3, the DNA is TGTGCCAGCAGCAAAAGGGTCGGGACTTACAATGAGCAGTTCTTC.

Here the CDR3 DNA reads TGTGCCAGCAGGAAACTAGCGGGAGGGCCCTCGCATACAAATGAGCAGTTCTTC. Encoded protein: CASRKLAGGPSHTNEQFF. This chain links TRBV11-2 with TRBJ2-1, with 13 bases aligning to TRBD2. Germline V gene sequence: CDR1 SGHAT, CDR2 FQNNGV. With V trimmed by 6 bases and J by 7 bases, 15 bases remained unmatched. This CDR3 region has 18 residues.

This clone has a single count. This sequence joins TRBV5-1 and TRBJ1-1; 7 bases are a match to TRBD1. The CDR3 sequence is 16 residues long. Trimming removed 4 bases from V and 0 bases from J; junction bases left unmatched: 9. Germline-derived CDR1 and CDR2 are SGHRS and YFSETQ. This chain's CDR3 is CASSEKQGTMNTEAFF. The CDR3 DNA follows: TGCGCCAGCAGCGAAAAACAGGGGACCATGAACACTGAAGCTTTCTTT.

This clone was seen a single time. The gene calls are TRBV28 and TRBJ2-4, with 10 bases fitting TRBD2. The germline gives CDR1 MDHEN, CDR2 SYDVKM. The CDR3 loop spans 14 amino acids. Trimming removed 6 bases from V and 6 bases from J; junction bases left unmatched: 5. CDR3 protein: CASSSGTSVNIQYF. The CDR3 DNA sequence: TGTGCCAGCAGCTCCGGGACTAGCGTAAACATTCAGTACTTC.

The chain employs TRBV4-3 and TRBJ2-6; D may be TRBD1 (6 bases). The CDR3 loop spans 16 amino acids. V lost 7 bases, J lost 0 bases, and 13 bases lay in between. Germline-derived CDR1 and CDR2 are LGHNA and YSLEER. CDR3 amino acids: CASTRQALSGANVLTF. CDR3 nucleotides: TGCGCCAGCACCCGACAGGCACTCTCTGGGGCCAACGTCCTGACTTTC.

This chain uses TRBV7-9 with TRBJ2-5; the match to TRBD1 covers 7 bases. Unmatched junction bases numbered 10, after V lost 4 bases and J lost 2 bases. Germline V gene data show CDR1 as SEHNR and CDR2 as FQNEAQ (reference sequence). The CDR3 covers 16 residues. The CDR3 is CASSSRMGTVQETQYF. In nucleotides, the CDR3 is TGTGCCAGCAGCTCGCGGATGGGGACAGTTCAAGAGACCCAGTACTTC.

The gene calls are TRBV7-9 and TRBJ1-1; D call uncertain. The germline V and J ends were trimmed by 7 bases and 1 base, with 13 bases remaining between them. Germline V lookup: CDR1 SEHNR, CDR2 FQNEAQ (reference sequence). This CDR3 contains 14 residues. The CDR3, as DNA: TGTGCCAGCACCCCTGGGAGACAGAACACTGAAGCTTTCTTT. Translated: CASTPGRQNTEAFF.

The V gene is TRBV5-4, the J gene TRBJ2-7, with TRBD2 matching 10 bases. CDR3 size: 15 residues. Unmatched junction bases numbered 6, after V lost 2 bases and J lost 4 bases. CDR1 and CDR2 (germline): SGHNT, YYREEE (reference sequence). The chain's CDR3 is CASSLASGSGYEQYF. CDR3 DNA: TGTGCCAGCAGCTTAGCTAGCGGGAGTGGGTACGAGCAGTACTTC.

The chain is built from TRBV29-1 and TRBJ2-1; 10 nucleotides line up with TRBD1. Trimming at V came to 2 bases and at J to 9 bases, leaving 13 bases not matched to a gene. From germline, CDR1 is SQVTM and CDR2 ANQGSEA. There are 16 residues in the CDR3. In DNA form, the CDR3 reads TGCAGCGTTGAAAAGACAGGGGGCGCGTCGGGTGGTGAGCAGTTCTTC. Translated: CSVEKTGGASGGEQFF.

In DNA form, the CDR3 reads TGTGCCAGCAGTTTTGGTAAGGGAGACTATGGCTACACCTTC. Protein product: CASSFGKGDYGYTF. V usage is TRBV28 and J usage is TRBJ1-2; D uncertain. CDR1 and CDR2 from the germline V gene are MDHEN and SYDVKM. V lost 3 bases and J lost 3, with 11 bases in between. The CDR3 is made up of 14 amino acids.

This clone has a single count. V usage is TRBV7-2 and J usage is TRBJ2-2; 15 nucleotides align to TRBD2. The CDR3 sequence is 18 residues long. Trimming at V came to 5 bases and at J to 5 bases, leaving 9 bases not matched to a gene. CDR1 is SGHTA and CDR2 is FQGNSA in the germline V gene. DNA for the CDR3: TGTGCCAGCAGCATTCCGGGACTAGCGGGGGGTGGGACCGGGGAGCTGTTTTTT. It yields the protein CASSIPGLAGGGTGELFF.

The rearrangement links TRBV7-2 to TRBJ1-3; D is undetermined. Germline V gives CDR1 SGHTA, CDR2 FQGNSA. The V and J ends lost 5 bases and 7 bases respectively, with 9 bases between them. This CDR3 is 12 amino acids long. CDR3 coding DNA: TGTGCCAGCAGCACCACGCGTAACACCATATATTTT. Translating it yields CASSTTRNTIYF.

The chain joins TRBV27 to TRBJ2-7, with D perhaps matching TRBD1 (5 bases). This CDR3 has 14 residues. Trimming cost V 0 bases and J 3 bases, with 9 bases left between them. The germline gives CDR1 MNHEY, CDR2 SMNVEV (reference sequence). CDR3 amino acids: CASSLSYRSYEQYF. CDR3 DNA sequence: TGTGCCAGCAGTTTATCATACAGGAGCTACGAGCAGTACTTC.

This clone was counted only a few times. CDR3 protein: CASSLVASGGHEQFF. The CDR3 DNA is TGTGCCAGCAGCTTGGTGGCTAGCGGGGGTCATGAGCAGTTCTTC. J is TRBJ2-1 and V is TRBV5-4; 10 bases map to TRBD2. Losses at the gene ends were 0 bases for V and 8 bases for J; bases not matched to a gene: 5. Germline CDR1 and CDR2: SGHNT and YYREEE (reference sequence). This CDR3 has 15 amino acids.

The V call is TRBV5-4, the J call TRBJ1-2; D not certain. The CDR3 totals 14 residues. With 1 base removed from V and 4 bases from J, the gap between germline ends came to 11 bases. Germline CDR1 and CDR2: SGHNT and YYREEE (reference sequence). CDR3 sequence reads: CASSLINSLYGYTF. In DNA, the CDR3 is TGTGCCAGCAGCTTGATAAACTCTCTCTATGGCTACACCTTC.

The chain recombines TRBV7-2 with TRBJ2-1, with 9 nucleotides matching TRBD1. The CDR3 runs to 15 residues. The J segment lost 1 base and the V segment lost 4 bases, leaving 2 bases of the junction unmatched. Per the germline V gene, CDR1 is SGHTA and CDR2 is FQGNSA. CDR3 sequence (DNA): TGTGCCAGCAGCTCAGGACAGGGGTCCTACAATGAGCAGTTCTTC. Translated, it gives CASSSGQGSYNEQFF.

V usage is TRBV5-6 and J usage is TRBJ2-3; tentatively, D is TRBD1 (5 bases). The CDR3 sequence is 11 residues long. V was shortened by 5 bases and J by 9 bases, with 10 bases between the two germline ends. Germline loops: CDR1 SGHDT, CDR2 YYEEEE. CDR3 loop: CASRTAKTQYF. CDR3 nucleotides: TGTGCCAGCAGGACAGCCAAAACGCAGTATTTT.

This chain links TRBV15 with TRBJ1-4; 12 nucleotides match TRBD1. V shed 4 bases and J 8 bases; nucleotides not matched to a gene: 5. The germline CDR1 and CDR2 sequences are LNHNV and YYDKDF (reference sequence). CDR3 length equals 15 residues. CDR3 bases: TGTGCCACCAGCATCGGGACAGGGGGCCGGGAAAAACTGTTTTTT. This codes for CATSIGTGGREKLFF.

Remarks on this clone: An end of the junction does not agree with germline; a read error may underlie this. CDR3 residues: CASSLSKDNEQFF. In DNA form, the CDR3 reads TGTGCTAGCAGCCTAAGCAAAGACAATGAGCAGTTCTTC. The chain joins TRBV7-7 to TRBJ2-1; D gene unclear. Germline CDR1 SSHAT, CDR2 FNYEAQ (reference sequence). The CDR3 has 13 residues. The full variable domain, its missing parts supplied by reference TRBV7-7 and TRBJ2-1, is GAGVSQSPRYKVTKRGQDVTLRCDPISSHATLYWYQQALGQGPEFLTYFNYEAQPDKSGLPSDRFSAERPEGSISTLTIQRTEQRDSAMYRCASSLSKDNEQFFGPGTRLTVL.

About this clone itself: Germline is not matched at one junction end, which may reflect a read error. The V and J genes are TRBV18 and TRBJ1-1; unclear D gene. The CDR3 length is 13 residues. CDR1 KGHSH and CDR2 LQKENI come from the germline V gene. The CDR3 sequence: CASSPQRNTEAFF. CDR3 nucleotide sequence: TGTGCCAGCTCGCCACAGAGGAACACTGAAGCTTTCTTT.

The DNA of the CDR3 is TGTGCCAGCAGCTTAGTTAGCAGGGGGCCCTACGAGCAGTACTTC. Its translation: CASSLVSRGPYEQYF. The V gene is TRBV7-9, the J gene TRBJ2-7; 8 nucleotides agree with TRBD1. Germline CDR1 is SEHNR and CDR2 is FQNEAQ (reference sequence). The CDR3 loop spans 15 amino acids. The V segment lost 1 base and the J segment 2 bases; nucleotides outside the gene matches: 4.

The table lists this clone with a few counts. The chain uses TRBV2 and TRBJ2-7; TRBD1 matches 9 bases. Trimming removed 6 bases from V and 4 bases from J; junction bases left unmatched: 10. The CDR3 extends over 15 amino acids. CDR1 and CDR2 from the germline V gene are SNHLY and FYNNEI. The CDR3 bases are TGTGCCAGCAGACCCACCGGGACAGGGAGGTACGAGCAGTACTTC. This encodes CASRPTGTGRYEQYF.